Below, 24 T cell receptor beta chains from the same sample are listed, as sequenced in a study of blood T cell repertoires in COVID-19. This table comes from immunoSEQ multiplex PCR, and its TCRdb copy is limited to in-frame clones, with some not included. This sample has about 97,000 clones, with approximately 82% found just once. Sequencing was carried out using peripheral blood. The receptors derive from a man in his 70s with acute or convalescent COVID-19.

The chain carries TRBV4-2 and TRBJ2-5, with D perhaps TRBD1 (7 bases). The V gene's germline CDR1 is LGHNA and CDR2 YNFKEQ. The V gene lost 3 bases and the J gene lost 4 bases, with 15 bases spanning the gap. The CDR3 extends over 15 amino acids. CDR3: CASSHRGDLGETQYF. The CDR3, as DNA: TGTGCCAGCAGCCACAGGGGGGACTTGGGAGAGACCCAGTACTTC.

V usage is TRBV7-9 and J usage is TRBJ1-2; D not resolved. The CDR3 consists of 13 residues. Between the trimmed V and J ends, which lost 0 bases and 2 bases, there was a span of 4 bases. Germline V lookup: CDR1 SEHNR, CDR2 FQNEAQ (reference sequence). CDR3 sequence: CASSLARNYGYTF. CDR3 DNA: TGTGCCAGCAGCTTAGCCAGGAACTATGGCTACACCTTC.

The chain recombines TRBV18 with TRBJ2-1; D remains ambiguous. The V end was cut by 5 bases, the J end by 3 bases, with 8 bases between. This CDR3 is built from 13 residues. CDR1 is KGHSH and CDR2 is LQKENI in the germline V gene. CDR3 region: CASSSGNYNEQFF. CDR3 sequence (DNA): TGTGCCAGCTCATCAGGTAACTACAATGAGCAGTTCTTC.

CDR3 nucleotides: TGTGCCTGGAGTGTCTGGGCAACGAACACCATATATTTT. This codes for CAWSVWATNTIYF. This chain links TRBV30 with TRBJ1-3; D is unresolved. The CDR3 consists of 13 residues. CDR1 and CDR2 (germline): GTSNPN, SVGIG (reference sequence). V lost 0 bases to trimming and J lost 7 bases, with 10 bases between them.

J is TRBJ1-2 and V is TRBV7-2; tentatively, D is TRBD1 (6 bases). V was clipped by 0 bases and J by 8 bases, with 19 bases between them. CDR1 SGHTA and CDR2 FQGNSA come from the germline V gene. CDR3 length equals 16 residues. The CDR3 sequence: CASSLAGPLTGSGYTF. The CDR3 bases are TGTGCCAGCAGCTTAGCGGGCCCTCTTACAGGGTCCGGCTACACCTTC.

This sequence joins TRBV5-5 and TRBJ1-6; 8 nucleotides align to TRBD1. The CDR3 spans 15 residues. After removal of 3 bases from V and 7 bases from J, the junction contained 6 bases not matched to a gene. Germline V gene sequence: CDR1 SGHKS, CDR2 YYEKEE (reference sequence). The CDR3, as DNA: TGTGCCAGCAGCTCCCGGACAGGGCTAAATTCACCCCTCCACTTT. This translates into CASSSRTGLNSPLHF.

CDR3 DNA sequence: TGTGCCACCGAATCCAGGGGAAGGGCCTACGAGCAGTACTTC. Its protein product is CATESRGRAYEQYF. The chain couples TRBV19 to TRBJ2-7; tentative D call: TRBD1 (6 bases). Trimming left V 10 bases short and J 2 bases short, with 18 bases between. CDR1 is LNHDA, CDR2 SQIVND, per germline (reference sequence). The CDR3 sequence is 14 residues long.

This chain connects TRBV30 to TRBJ1-5, with TRBD1 identical over 7 bases. The junction had 9 bases not matched to a gene; V was cut back by 5 bases and J by 5 bases. CDR3 length: 14 amino acids. Germline CDR1 GTSNPN, CDR2 SVGIG (reference sequence). CDR3 region: CAWSTGQTYQPQHF. In nucleotides, the CDR3 is TGTGCCTGGTCGACAGGGCAAACGTATCAGCCCCAGCATTTT.

The chain links TRBV9 to TRBJ2-7; 10 bases match TRBD1. Per the germline V gene, CDR1 is SGDLS and CDR2 is YYNGEE. After removal of 3 bases from V and 2 bases from J, the junction contained 2 bases not matched to a gene. This CDR3 is built from 14 residues. The CDR3 sequence is CASSDGTGAYEQYF. The CDR3 nucleotides are TGTGCCAGCAGCGATGGGACAGGGGCCTACGAGCAGTACTTC. The complete variable domain, with remaining parts taken from reference TRBV9 and TRBJ2-7, reads DSGVTQTPKHLITATGQRVTLRCSPRSGDLSVYWYQQSLDQGLQFLIQYYNGEERAKGNILERFSAQQFPDLHSELNLSSLELGDSALYFCASSDGTGAYEQYFGPGTRLTVT.

The chain is built from TRBV10-2 and TRBJ1-3; D may be TRBD1 (6 bases). Trimming took off 2 bases at V and 0 bases at J, with 14 bases between the two ends. The V gene's germline CDR1 is WSHSY and CDR2 SAAADI. The CDR3 is 17 residues long. CDR3 DNA sequence: TGCGCCAGCAGTGAGCCCGGACAGAGGTACTCTGGAAACACCATATATTTT. This encodes CASSEPGQRYSGNTIYF.

The chain combines TRBV6-4 with TRBJ1-1; 8 nucleotides agree with TRBD1. V lost 8 bases, J lost 1 base, and 9 bases stayed unmatched. The CDR3 is 15 amino acids. Germline CDR1 is MRHNA and CDR2 is SNTAGT. The CDR3 DNA reads TGTGCCAGCCGAGAGACAGGACAGGGGAACACTGAAGCTTTCTTT. Amino acids: CASRETGQGNTEAFF.

The V call is TRBV2, the J call TRBJ1-5; a possible D gene is TRBD1 (5 bases). CDR1 SNHLY and CDR2 FYNNEI come from the germline V gene. Trimming took 5 bases from V and 2 from J, leaving 10 bases between them. The CDR3 is made up of 14 amino acids. This chain's CDR3 is CASSFRAGNQPQHF. CDR3 nucleotides: TGTGCCAGCAGTTTCAGGGCGGGCAATCAGCCCCAGCATTTT.

This CDR3 is CASSESREVIGYTF. CDR3 nucleotide sequence: TGTGCCAGCAGTGAATCTAGGGAGGTCATTGGCTACACCTTC. The chain is built from TRBV6-1 and TRBJ1-2; D not certain. V gave up 2 bases and J gave up 7 bases, with 14 bases separating them. Per the germline V gene, CDR1 is MNHNS and CDR2 is SASEGT. This CDR3 has 14 residues.

The V gene is TRBV15, the J gene TRBJ1-5; a possible D gene is TRBD1 (5 bases). CDR3 length: 14 residues. Deletions cut 1 base from V and 6 bases from J, with 10 bases between. Germline values: CDR1 LNHNV, CDR2 YYDKDF (reference sequence). CDR3 sequence (DNA): TGTGCCACCAGCAGAGGGGGGGTGGGTCAGCCCCAGCATTTT. As protein: CATSRGGVGQPQHF.

This clone was seen only a few times. CDR3 sequence: CASSPRQDHEQYF. In DNA form, the CDR3 reads TGTGCCAGCTCACCACGACAGGACCACGAGCAGTACTTC. V is TRBV18 and J is TRBJ2-7; tentatively, D is TRBD1 (6 bases). This CDR3 is 13 amino acids long. Germline lookup yields CDR1 KGHSH and CDR2 LQKENI. Trimming took 1 base from V and 5 from J, leaving 9 bases between them.

The chain uses TRBV2 and TRBJ1-5; 7 nucleotides line up with TRBD1. J was trimmed by 3 bases and V by 6 bases; bases with no gene match: 11. Germline CDR1 SNHLY, CDR2 FYNNEI. This CDR3 region has 16 residues. The CDR3 nucleotides read TGTGCCAGCAGCGCCTTTGGGGGACAGAACAATCAGCCCCAGCATTTT. It translates to CASSAFGGQNNQPQHF. Full variable domain (missing parts from reference TRBV2 and TRBJ1-5): EPEVTQTPSHQVTQMGQEVILRCVPISNHLYFYWYRQILGQKVEFLVSFYNNEISEKSEIFDDQFSVERPDGSNFTLKIRSTKLEDSAMYFCASSAFGGQNNQPQHFGDGTRLSIL.

The J gene is TRBJ1-5, the V gene TRBV19; D is ambiguous. Germline CDR1 and CDR2: LNHDA and SQIVND (reference sequence). CDR3 length: 14 amino acids. Deletions cut 6 bases from V and 3 bases from J, with 12 bases between. The CDR3, as DNA: TGTGCCAGTAGGGTGCAGGCGAACAATCAGCCCCAGCATTTT. This encodes CASRVQANNQPQHF.

The chain carries TRBV10-3 and TRBJ2-7; D gene uncertain. Trimming left V 4 bases short and J 2 bases short, with 9 bases between. This CDR3 is built from 13 residues. Germline-derived CDR1 and CDR2 are ENHRY and SYGVKD. The CDR3 sequence: CAISGGSAYEQYF. The CDR3 DNA sequence: TGTGCCATCAGTGGCGGCAGCGCCTACGAGCAGTACTTC.

This clone occurred a few times. Other DNA sequences of this sample code for an identical CDR3. V gene TRBV20-1 combines with J gene TRBJ1-1; TRBD1 matches 7 bases. V lost 6 bases to trimming and J lost 5 bases; unmatched junction nucleotides: 3. The CDR3 consists of 11 residues. Germline assignment: CDR1 DFQATT and CDR2 SNEGSKA (reference sequence). CDR3 coding DNA: TGCAGTGCAGGGGGCGATACTGAAGCTTTCTTT. Translating it yields CSAGGDTEAFF.

The gene calls are TRBV13 and TRBJ1-5, with D hard to call. Germline CDR1 and CDR2: PRHDT and FYEKMQ (reference sequence). The CDR3 consists of 14 residues. V lost 4 bases and J 4 bases, leaving 11 bases between the germline ends. The CDR3 coding sequence is TGTGCCAGCAGCTCCTACCGGGGTAATCAGCCCCAGCATTTT. It yields the protein CASSSYRGNQPQHF.

V and J are TRBV28 and TRBJ1-5; 11 bases are a match to TRBD1. CDR3 size: 16 residues. V gave up 6 bases and J gave up 6 bases; unmatched junction bases: 10. Per the germline V gene, CDR1 is MDHEN and CDR2 is SYDVKM. The CDR3 nucleotides are TGTGCCAGCAGATTAGCCGGGACAGGGGGAACTCAGCCCCAGCATTTT. This encodes CASRLAGTGGTQPQHF. Combining the CDR3 with reference TRBV28 and TRBJ1-5 gives the whole variable domain DVKVTQSSRYLVKRTGEKVFLECVQDMDHENMFWYRQDPGLGLRLIYFSYDVKMKEKGDIPEGYSVSREKKERFSLILESASTNQTSMYLCASRLAGTGGTQPQHFGDGTRLSIL.

This clone has a handful of counts. The chain uses TRBV5-1 and TRBJ1-1, with D possibly being TRBD1 (5 bases). Germline assignment: CDR1 SGHRS and CDR2 YFSETQ. Trimming took 0 bases from V and 2 from J, leaving 11 bases between them. The CDR3 is 15 amino acids. The CDR3 here is CASSLVGGANTEAFF. In DNA form, the CDR3 reads TGCGCCAGCAGCTTGGTGGGGGGAGCTAACACTGAAGCTTTCTTT.

The chain uses TRBV27 and TRBJ2-3; 11 nucleotides agree with TRBD1. V lost 2 bases, J lost 5 bases, and 15 bases stayed unmatched. Germline loops: CDR1 MNHEY, CDR2 SMNVEV (reference sequence). The CDR3 covers 19 residues. DNA of the CDR3: TGTGCCAGCAGTTTAAAAACATATGGGACAGGGGGTAAAGGAGATACGCAGTATTTT. Translated: CASSLKTYGTGGKGDTQYF.

This chain joins TRBV20-1 and TRBJ2-7, with 12 positions matching TRBD2. V lost 3 bases, J lost 4 bases, and 19 bases stayed unmatched. This CDR3 is 19 amino acids long. CDR1 is DFQATT and CDR2 is SNEGSKA in the germline V gene (reference sequence). CDR3 protein: CSASSLAGGPGSFGYEQYF. The CDR3 DNA reads as TGCAGTGCTAGTAGTCTAGCGGGAGGGCCTGGGTCGTTTGGATACGAGCAGTACTTC.